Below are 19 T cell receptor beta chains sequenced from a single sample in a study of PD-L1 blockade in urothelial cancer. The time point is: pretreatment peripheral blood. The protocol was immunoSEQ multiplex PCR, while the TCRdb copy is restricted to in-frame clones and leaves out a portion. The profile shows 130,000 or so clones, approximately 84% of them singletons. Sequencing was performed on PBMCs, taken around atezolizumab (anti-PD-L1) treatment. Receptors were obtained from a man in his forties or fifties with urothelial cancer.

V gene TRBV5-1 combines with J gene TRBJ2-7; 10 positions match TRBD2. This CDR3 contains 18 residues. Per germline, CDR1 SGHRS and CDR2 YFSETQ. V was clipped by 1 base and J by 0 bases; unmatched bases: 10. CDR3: CASSLLPTSGASSYEQYF. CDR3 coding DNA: TGCGCCAGCAGCTTGCTTCCCACTAGCGGGGCCAGCTCCTACGAGCAGTACTTC.

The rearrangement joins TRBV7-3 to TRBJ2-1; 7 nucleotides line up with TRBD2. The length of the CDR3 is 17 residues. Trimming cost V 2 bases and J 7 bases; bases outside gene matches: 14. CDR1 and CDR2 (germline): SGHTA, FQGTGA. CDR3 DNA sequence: TGTGCCAGCAGCTTAGACGCCTGGGGGGGAGGGCGGAATGAGCAGTTCTTC. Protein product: CASSLDAWGGGRNEQFF.

The CDR3 DNA reads TGTGCCAGCAGTCCGGGGGTTTACTACGAGCAGTACTTC. Translating gives CASSPGVYYEQYF. The V gene is TRBV27, the J gene TRBJ2-7, with a tentative D call TRBD2 (6 bases). Germline CDR1 reads MNHEY; CDR2 reads SMNVEV (reference sequence). The V gene lost 5 bases and the J gene lost 3 bases, with 11 bases spanning the gap. This CDR3 comprises 13 residues.

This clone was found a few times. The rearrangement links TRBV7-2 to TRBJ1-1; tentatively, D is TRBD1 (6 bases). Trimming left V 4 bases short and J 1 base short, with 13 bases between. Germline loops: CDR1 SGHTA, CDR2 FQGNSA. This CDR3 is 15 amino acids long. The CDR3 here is CASSSRGGSNTEAFF. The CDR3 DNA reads TGTGCCAGCAGCTCACGAGGGGGATCGAACACTGAAGCTTTCTTT.

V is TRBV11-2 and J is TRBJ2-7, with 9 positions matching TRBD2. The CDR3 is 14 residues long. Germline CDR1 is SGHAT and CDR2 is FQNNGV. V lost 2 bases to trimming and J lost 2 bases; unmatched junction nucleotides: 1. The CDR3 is CASSLLAGPYEQYF. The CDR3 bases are TGTGCCAGCAGCTTACTAGCGGGGCCCTACGAGCAGTACTTC.

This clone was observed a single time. The DNA for the CDR3 is TGTGCCAGCAGCCACCGGACAGATTCCCAGTACTTC. This sequence encodes CASSHRTDSQYF. V usage is TRBV11-2 and J usage is TRBJ2-5; TRBD1 is a possible D gene (6 bases). The CDR3 spans 12 residues. Germline CDR1 and CDR2: SGHAT and FQNNGV. Trimming cost V 5 bases and J 9 bases, with 13 bases left between them. Using reference TRBV11-2 and TRBJ2-5 for the parts outside the CDR3, the full variable domain is EAGVAQSPRYKIIEKRQSVAFWCNPISGHATLYWYQQILGQGPKLLIQFQNNGVVDDSQLPKDRFSAERLKGVDSTLKIQPAKLEDSAVYLCASSHRTDSQYFGPGTRLLVL.

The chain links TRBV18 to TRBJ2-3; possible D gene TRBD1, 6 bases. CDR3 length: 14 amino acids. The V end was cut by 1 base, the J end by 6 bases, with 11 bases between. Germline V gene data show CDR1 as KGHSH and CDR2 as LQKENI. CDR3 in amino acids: CASSPQQGSDTQYF. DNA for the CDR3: TGTGCCAGCTCACCACAACAGGGATCGGATACGCAGTATTTT.

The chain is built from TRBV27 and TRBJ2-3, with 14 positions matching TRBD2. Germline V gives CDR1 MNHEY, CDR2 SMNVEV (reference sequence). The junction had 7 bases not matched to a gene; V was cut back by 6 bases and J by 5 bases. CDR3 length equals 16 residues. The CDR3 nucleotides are TGTGCCAGCAGACTGACTAGCGGGAGGGCCTTAGATACGCAGTATTTT. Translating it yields CASRLTSGRALDTQYF.

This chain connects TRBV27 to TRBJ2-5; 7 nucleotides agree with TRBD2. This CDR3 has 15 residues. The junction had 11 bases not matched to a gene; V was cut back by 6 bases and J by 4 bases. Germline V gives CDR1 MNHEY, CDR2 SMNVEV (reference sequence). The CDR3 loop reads CASSSGLVGIETQYF. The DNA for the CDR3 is TGTGCCAGCAGCTCCGGACTAGTAGGGATAGAGACCCAGTACTTC.

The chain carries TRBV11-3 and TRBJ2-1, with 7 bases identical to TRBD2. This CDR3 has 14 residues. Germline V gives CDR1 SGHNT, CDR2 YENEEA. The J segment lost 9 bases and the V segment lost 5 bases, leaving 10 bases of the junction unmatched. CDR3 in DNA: TGTGCCAGCAGCCCCGGTGGACTAGTAGGTGAGCAGTTCTTC. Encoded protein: CASSPGGLVGEQFF.

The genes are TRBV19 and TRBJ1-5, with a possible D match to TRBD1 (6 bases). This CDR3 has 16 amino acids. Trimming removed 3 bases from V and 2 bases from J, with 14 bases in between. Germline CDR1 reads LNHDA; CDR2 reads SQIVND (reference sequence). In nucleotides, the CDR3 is TGTGCCAGTAGTATGTACAGAGGGGGTGGCAATCAGCCCCAGCATTTT. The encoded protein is CASSMYRGGGNQPQHF.

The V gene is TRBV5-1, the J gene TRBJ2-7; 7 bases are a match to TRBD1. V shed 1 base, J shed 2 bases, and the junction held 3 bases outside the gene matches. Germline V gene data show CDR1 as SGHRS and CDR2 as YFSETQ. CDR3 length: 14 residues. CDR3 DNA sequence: TGCGCCAGCAGCTTGCGACAGGGTGCCTACGAGCAGTACTTC. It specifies CASSLRQGAYEQYF.

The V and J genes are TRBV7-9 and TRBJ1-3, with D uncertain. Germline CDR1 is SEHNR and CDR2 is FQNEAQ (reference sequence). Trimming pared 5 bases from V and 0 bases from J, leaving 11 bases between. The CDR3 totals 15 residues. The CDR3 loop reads CASSSGRSSGNTIYF. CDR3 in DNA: TGTGCCAGCAGCAGCGGACGCTCCTCTGGAAACACCATATATTTT.

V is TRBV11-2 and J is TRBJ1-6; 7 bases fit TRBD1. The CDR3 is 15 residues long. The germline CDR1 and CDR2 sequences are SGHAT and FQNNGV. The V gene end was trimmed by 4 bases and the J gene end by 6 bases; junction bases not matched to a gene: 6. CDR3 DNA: TGTGCCAGCAGCTCCGCGGGACAGCTTAATTCACCCCTCCACTTT. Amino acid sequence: CASSSAGQLNSPLHF.

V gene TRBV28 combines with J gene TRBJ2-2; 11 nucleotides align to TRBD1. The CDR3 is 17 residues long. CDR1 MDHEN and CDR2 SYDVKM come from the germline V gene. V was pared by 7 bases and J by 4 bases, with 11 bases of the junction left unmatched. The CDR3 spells CASTTARTGGGTGELFF. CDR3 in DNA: TGTGCCAGCACCACGGCGAGGACAGGGGGCGGCACCGGGGAGCTGTTTTTT.

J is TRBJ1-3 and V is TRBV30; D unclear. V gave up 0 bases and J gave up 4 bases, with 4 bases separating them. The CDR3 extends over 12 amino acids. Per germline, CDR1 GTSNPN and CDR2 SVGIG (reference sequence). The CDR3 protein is CAWSVEGNTIYF. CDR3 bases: TGTGCCTGGAGTGTCGAGGGAAACACCATATATTTT. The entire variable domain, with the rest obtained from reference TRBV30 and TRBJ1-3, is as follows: SQTIHQWPATLVQPVGSPLSLECTVEGTSNPNLYWYRQAAGRGLQLLFYSVGIGQISSEVPQNLSASRPQDRQFILSSKKLLLSDSGFYLCAWSVEGNTIYFGEGSWLTVV.

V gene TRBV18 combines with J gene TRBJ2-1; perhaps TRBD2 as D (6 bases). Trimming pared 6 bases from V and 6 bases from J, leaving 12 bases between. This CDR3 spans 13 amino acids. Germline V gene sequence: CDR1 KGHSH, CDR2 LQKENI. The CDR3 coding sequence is TGTGCCAGCTCCCCCGGGGGTATCAATGAGCAGTTCTTC. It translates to CASSPGGINEQFF.

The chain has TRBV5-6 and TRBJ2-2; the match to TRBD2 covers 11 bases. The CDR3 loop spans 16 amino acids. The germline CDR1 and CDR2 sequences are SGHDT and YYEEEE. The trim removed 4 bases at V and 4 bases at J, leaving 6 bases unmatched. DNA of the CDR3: TGTGCCAGCAGCGAACTAGCGGGAGTAGCCACCGGGGAGCTGTTTTTT. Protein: CASSELAGVATGELFF.

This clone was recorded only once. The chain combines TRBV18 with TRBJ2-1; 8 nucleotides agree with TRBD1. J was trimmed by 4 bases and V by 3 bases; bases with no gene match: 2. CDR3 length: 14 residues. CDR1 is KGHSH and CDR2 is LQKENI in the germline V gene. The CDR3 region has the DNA TGTGCCAGCTCACCGACAGGGGTGTACAATGAGCAGTTCTTC. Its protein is CASSPTGVYNEQFF.